The 32 T cell receptor beta chains in this list originate from one sample, sequenced in a study of shared clonotypes between healthy human individuals. Some clones are missing from TCRdb's copy, which holds only in-frame ones; the method was immunoSEQ multiplex PCR. The sample has millions of clones; 93% are singletons. CD45RO negativity and positive selection for CCR7 defined naive CD8 cells, a population that excluded terminally differentiated effector memory CD45RA+ cells. The sequenced sample consisted of naive CD8+ T cells from PBMCs. These receptors all come from a man younger than 35 in good health. Some clones in this sample may be carry-over from other donors' samples.

A remark on this clone: Additional DNA sequences in this sample encode the identical CDR3. The chain employs TRBV28 and TRBJ2-3, with D tentatively TRBD2 (6 bases). Trimming shortened V by 3 bases and J by 6 bases, and 13 bases separated the two germline ends. The germline V gene encodes CDR1 MDHEN and CDR2 SYDVKM. This CDR3 is built from 14 residues. The DNA for the CDR3 is TGTGCCAGCAGTTTGCGGGGACTCGTGGATACGCAGTATTTT. Its translation is CASSLRGLVDTQYF.

Worth noting for this clone: Relative to the germline gene, one junction end is altered; a read error may explain this. The CDR3 loop is CASGQNTGGTEAFF. The CDR3 nucleotides read TGTGCCAGCGGCCAAAATACAGGGGGGACTGAAGCTTTCTTT. The rearrangement links TRBV14 to TRBJ1-1; 8 positions agree with TRBD1. Germline V lookup: CDR1 SGHDN, CDR2 FVKESK. The CDR3 extends over 14 amino acids.

The chain links TRBV7-9 to TRBJ2-5; weak D call: TRBD2 (6 bases). CDR3 size: 16 residues. Between the trimmed V and J ends, which lost 5 bases and 5 bases, there was a span of 21 bases. Germline lookup yields CDR1 SEHNR and CDR2 FQNEAQ (reference sequence). The CDR3 nucleotides read TGTGCCAGCAGCCCGTGGGTTGCGGGAAGTCACGAGACCCAGTACTTC. It is translated as CASSPWVAGSHETQYF. Variable domain in full (rest from reference TRBV7-9 and TRBJ2-5): DTGVSQNPRHKITKRGQNVTFRCDPISEHNRLYWYRQTLGQGPEFLTYFQNEAQLEKSRLLSDRFSAERPKGSFSTLEIQRTEQGDSAMYLCASSPWVAGSHETQYFGPGTRLLVL.

The chain recombines TRBV7-8 with TRBJ2-5; D possibly corresponds to TRBD1 (6 bases). Trimming removed 6 bases from V and 5 bases from J, with 16 bases in between. Per germline, CDR1 SGHVS and CDR2 FQNEAQ. The CDR3 totals 14 residues. The CDR3 loop is CASRQTGIWETQYF. CDR3 nucleotide sequence: TGTGCCAGCAGACAAACAGGGATTTGGGAGACCCAGTACTTC.

V is TRBV19 and J is TRBJ1-2; a weak D match, TRBD1 (6 bases). Trimming left V 6 bases short and J 3 bases short, with 23 bases between. The germline V gene encodes CDR1 LNHDA and CDR2 SQIVND (reference sequence). The length of the CDR3 is 17 residues. CDR3 amino acids: CASSIRTEAQADYGYTF. CDR3 nucleotides: TGTGCCAGTAGCATCAGGACAGAAGCACAAGCGGACTATGGCTACACCTTC.

DNA for the CDR3: TGTGCCAGCTACGGGACAGGGGGCGAGTACCACTATGGCTACACCTTC. Translating it yields CASYGTGGEYHYGYTF. This chain connects TRBV27 to TRBJ1-2, with 12 bases fitting TRBD1. Germline assignment: CDR1 MNHEY and CDR2 SMNVEV (reference sequence). The CDR3 is made up of 16 amino acids. Trimming at V came to 8 bases and at J to 3 bases, leaving 10 bases not matched to a gene.

The chain uses TRBV6-5 and TRBJ2-2; 8 bases line up with TRBD1. CDR1 is MNHEY, CDR2 SVGAGI, per germline. V trimming: 2 bases; J trimming: 9 bases; junction bases outside the gene matches: 2. CDR3 length equals 13 residues. In nucleotides, the CDR3 is TGTGCCAGCAGTTACGCAGGGGGCTGGGAGCTGTTTTTT. This codes for CASSYAGGWELFF.

The chain joins TRBV7-3 to TRBJ1-2; TRBD1 might be the D (6 bases). Germline lookup yields CDR1 SGHTA and CDR2 FQGTGA. With 5 bases removed from V and 8 bases from J, the gap between germline ends came to 15 bases. The CDR3 has 13 amino acids. The CDR3 bases are TGTGCCAGCAGCGCCCACAGGGACGGCGGCTACACCTTC. Its protein is CASSAHRDGGYTF. The complete variable domain, with remaining parts taken from reference TRBV7-3 and TRBJ1-2, reads GAGVSQTPSNKVTEKGKYVELRCDPISGHTALYWYRQSLGQGPEFLIYFQGTGAADDSGLPNDRFFAVRPEGSVSTLKIQRTERGDSAVYLCASSAHRDGGYTFGSGTRLTVV.

The V gene is TRBV5-6, the J gene TRBJ2-7, with TRBD2 identical over 7 bases. The CDR3 is 13 residues long. Germline V gene sequence: CDR1 SGHDT, CDR2 YYEEEE. Losses at the gene ends were 4 bases for V and 5 bases for J; bases not matched to a gene: 6. CDR3 bases: TGTGCCAGCAGCCGGGGGGTGGCCCACGAGCAGTACTTC. Its protein is CASSRGVAHEQYF.

The chain combines TRBV10-2 with TRBJ2-7; D unclear. Trimming shortened V by 2 bases and J by 3 bases, and 11 bases separated the two germline ends. The CDR3 runs to 14 residues. The germline V gene has CDR1 WSHSY and CDR2 SAAADI. CDR3 nucleotides: TGCGCCAGCAGTGAGCAAAGTGGGGTCTACGAGCAGTACTTC. Translated, it gives CASSEQSGVYEQYF.

This clone is a singleton in its sample. V usage is TRBV13 and J usage is TRBJ2-7, with a possible D match to TRBD1 (6 bases). The CDR3 extends over 15 amino acids. The V and J ends lost 0 bases and 3 bases respectively, with 12 bases between them. The germline V gene encodes CDR1 PRHDT and CDR2 FYEKMQ (reference sequence). The CDR3 DNA sequence: TGTGCCAGCAGCTTAGGAGGCCAGGGGTTCTACGAGCAGTACTTC. Translated: CASSLGGQGFYEQYF.

The gene calls are TRBV10-3 and TRBJ2-1; 7 nucleotides line up with TRBD2. V shed 6 bases, J shed 5 bases, and the junction held 7 bases outside the gene matches. Germline V gene data show CDR1 as ENHRY and CDR2 as SYGVKD. CDR3 length: 14 amino acids. The CDR3 DNA reads TGTGCCATCAGACCAGCGGGGACCCACAATGAGCAGTTCTTC. It translates to CAIRPAGTHNEQFF.

As concerns this clone: The same CDR3 also results from other DNA sequences found in this sample. J is TRBJ1-1 and V is TRBV9, with D possibly matching TRBD1 (5 bases). CDR3 length equals 15 residues. V dropped 0 bases and J dropped 1 base, with 10 bases sitting between them. Per germline, CDR1 SGDLS and CDR2 YYNGEE. The CDR3 nucleotides are TGTGCCAGCAGCGTAGTGGGGGGTTCGAACACTGAAGCTTTCTTT. Encoded protein: CASSVVGGSNTEAFF.

The chain has TRBV28 and TRBJ1-2, with 9 bases that match TRBD1. The V segment lost 4 bases and the J segment 6 bases; nucleotides outside the gene matches: 6. Germline CDR1 and CDR2: MDHEN and SYDVKM. The CDR3 has 14 amino acids. CDR3 sequence: CASSYLQGADGYTF. The DNA for the CDR3 is TGTGCCAGCAGTTACCTACAGGGGGCAGATGGCTACACCTTC.

The gene calls are TRBV7-9 and TRBJ2-1, with D possibly being TRBD2 (5 bases). Trimming removed 0 bases at V and 5 bases at J, with 14 bases between. Germline lookup yields CDR1 SEHNR and CDR2 FQNEAQ (reference sequence). This CDR3 is 16 amino acids long. The CDR3: CASSLAFGLAHNEQFF. The CDR3, as DNA: TGTGCCAGCAGCTTAGCATTTGGCCTAGCCCACAATGAGCAGTTCTTC.

V is TRBV5-3 and J is TRBJ1-5; 8 positions match TRBD1. TRBV5-3 is an ORF; its function is uncertain. V lost 5 bases, J lost 7 bases, and 8 bases stayed unmatched. This CDR3 spans 14 amino acids. The CDR3 bases are TGTGCCAGAAGACCGGACAGGGAAGGACAGCCCCAGCATTTT. This translates into CARRPDREGQPQHF.

The chain recombines TRBV29-1 with TRBJ2-1, with D possibly being TRBD1 or TRBD2 (6 bases each). The CDR3 consists of 15 residues. CDR1 SQVTM and CDR2 ANQGSEA come from the germline V gene. V was cut by 3 bases and J by 7 bases, with 19 bases left in between. The CDR3 loop reads CSVEGAGGKPNEQFF. Written as DNA, the CDR3 is TGCAGCGTTGAGGGGGCGGGCGGGAAACCAAATGAGCAGTTCTTC.

This rearrangement joins TRBV4-1 to TRBJ1-5; 8 bases are a match to TRBD1. Germline values: CDR1 MGHRA, CDR2 YSYEKL. This CDR3 region has 15 residues. Trimming at V came to 2 bases and at J to 1 base, leaving 1 base not matched to a gene. CDR3 amino acids: CASSQTGGSNQPQHF. In DNA form, the CDR3 reads TGCGCCAGCAGCCAAACAGGGGGAAGCAATCAGCCCCAGCATTTT.

Details on this clone: This specimen includes other DNA sequences encoding the same CDR3. This sequence joins TRBV27 and TRBJ2-7, with D tentatively TRBD2 (6 bases). CDR3 length: 13 residues. With 0 bases removed from V and 7 bases from J, the gap between germline ends came to 10 bases. Germline V gene data show CDR1 as MNHEY and CDR2 as SMNVEV (reference sequence). The CDR3 sequence is CASSLSRGNEQYF. The CDR3 bases are TGTGCCAGCAGTTTATCGCGGGGTAATGAGCAGTACTTC.

The chain couples TRBV5-1 to TRBJ1-1; D is possibly TRBD1 (5 bases). Germline CDR1 reads SGHRS; CDR2 reads YFSETQ. There are 15 residues in the CDR3. V was trimmed by 3 bases and J by 5 bases, leaving 17 bases between them. The CDR3 sequence: CASSSGRGPGTEAFF. The CDR3, as DNA: TGCGCCAGCAGCTCCGGAAGGGGCCCTGGGACTGAAGCTTTCTTT.

As concerns this clone: The identical CDR3 is also encoded by other nucleotide sequences in the sample. The rearrangement joins TRBV28 to TRBJ2-3; weak D call: TRBD1 (5 bases). In germline, CDR1 is MDHEN, CDR2 SYDVKM. Trimming took off 2 bases at V and 2 bases at J, with 8 bases between the two ends. The CDR3 totals 14 residues. The CDR3 protein is CASSLGRDTDTQYF. CDR3 sequence (DNA): TGTGCCAGCAGTTTAGGCAGGGACACAGATACGCAGTATTTT.

This chain uses TRBV7-9 with TRBJ2-3; 10 bases are a match to TRBD2. Germline V CDR1 and CDR2: SEHNR, FQNEAQ (reference sequence). With 10 bases clipped from V and 0 bases from J, the junction kept 7 bases outside the gene matches. The CDR3 has 15 amino acids. The CDR3, as DNA: TGTGCCACCCGCCGGACTAGCGGTAGCACAGATACGCAGTATTTT. Translating it yields CATRRTSGSTDTQYF.

The rearrangement joins TRBV9 to TRBJ2-2, with D perhaps TRBD2 (6 bases). V lost 4 bases and J lost 2, with 15 bases in between. CDR1 and CDR2 from the germline V gene are SGDLS and YYNGEE. The CDR3 is 16 amino acids. In DNA, the CDR3 is TGTGCCAGCAGCCCTCCGACGGGGGTAAACACCGGGGAGCTGTTTTTT. Its translation is CASSPPTGVNTGELFF.

The count of this clone is one. This chain connects TRBV7-9 to TRBJ2-3; 10 nucleotides align to TRBD2. Germline V gene sequence: CDR1 SEHNR, CDR2 FQNEAQ (reference sequence). CDR3 size: 16 residues. Germline trimming cut 5 bases from V and 4 bases from J; bases unmatched to any gene: 9. The CDR3 DNA reads TGTGCCAGCAGCATACCGAGCGGGAGGGCCGCAGATACGCAGTATTTT. Translation: CASSIPSGRAADTQYF. Full variable domain (remainder filled in from reference TRBV7-9 and TRBJ2-3): DTGVSQNPRHKITKRGQNVTFRCDPISEHNRLYWYRQTLGQGPEFLTYFQNEAQLEKSRLLSDRFSAERPKGSFSTLEIQRTEQGDSAMYLCASSIPSGRAADTQYFGPGTRLTVL.

About this clone: Other nucleotide sequences from this sample produce the same CDR3. This sequence joins TRBV7-2 and TRBJ2-5; 11 nucleotides match TRBD1. The V gene's germline CDR1 is SGHTA and CDR2 FQGNSA. V trimming: 4 bases; J trimming: 2 bases; junction bases outside the gene matches: 3. This CDR3 comprises 15 residues. The CDR3 DNA is TGTGCCAGCAGCTCCCGGGACAGGGGGCAAGAGACCCAGTACTTC. Amino acids: CASSSRDRGQETQYF.

This clone was detected once. The chain has TRBV9 and TRBJ2-7; D is perhaps TRBD2 (7 bases). The CDR3 is 15 residues long. The germline V gene has CDR1 SGDLS and CDR2 YYNGEE. V lost 1 base and J 5 bases, leaving 16 bases between the germline ends. The DNA of the CDR3 is TGTGCCAGCAGCGTATCGGGGGGCGCCGGCGACGAGCAGTACTTC. Protein: CASSVSGGAGDEQYF.

The CDR3 reads CASSLGLALDTQYF. CDR3 bases: TGTGCCAGCAGCTTGGGACTAGCGTTAGATACGCAGTATTTT. V usage is TRBV5-6 and J usage is TRBJ2-3; 8 nucleotides match TRBD2. Germline V lookup: CDR1 SGHDT, CDR2 YYEEEE. J gave up 5 bases and V 0 bases, and 2 bases lay outside the gene matches. The CDR3 runs 14 residues.

V and J are TRBV27 and TRBJ2-5; D is perhaps TRBD1 (6 bases). Looked up from germline, CDR1 is MNHEY and CDR2 is SMNVEV (reference sequence). The CDR3 contains 16 residues. The V gene lost 3 bases and the J gene lost 3 bases, with 17 bases spanning the gap. The CDR3 coding sequence is TGTGCCAGCAGTTTGGCTTGGCAGGGGATGGAAGAGACCCAGTACTTC. Its translation is CASSLAWQGMEETQYF.

The rearrangement links TRBV29-1 to TRBJ2-3; TRBD1 aligns across 9 bases. Trimming cost V 7 bases and J 3 bases; bases outside gene matches: 8. This CDR3 contains 14 residues. Looked up from germline, CDR1 is SQVTM and CDR2 is ANQGSEA. The CDR3 DNA is TGCAGCGCGGCCGGGACAGGGATGACAGATACGCAGTATTTT. This encodes CSAAGTGMTDTQYF.

J is TRBJ2-7 and V is TRBV7-9, with D perhaps TRBD2 (5 bases). The CDR3 extends over 17 amino acids. The ends were cut back, 5 bases at V and 0 bases at J, with 20 bases in the middle. Germline V gene lookup returns CDR1 SEHNR and CDR2 FQNEAQ (reference sequence). The CDR3 is CASSPPGRADSSYEQYF. The CDR3 nucleotides read TGTGCCAGCAGCCCCCCGGGCCGAGCGGATAGCTCCTACGAGCAGTACTTC.

CDR3 coding DNA: TGTGCCAGTCATGGACAGGTGGCAAACGAGCAGTACTTC. Amino acid sequence: CASHGQVANEQYF. The V call is TRBV19, the J call TRBJ2-7; 7 positions match TRBD1. The CDR3 has 13 amino acids. The V gene end was trimmed by 8 bases and the J gene end by 5 bases; junction bases not matched to a gene: 9. CDR1 and CDR2 (germline): LNHDA, SQIVND (reference sequence). The whole variable domain, remainder taken from reference TRBV19 and TRBJ2-7, is DGGITQSPKYLFRKEGQNVTLSCEQNLNHDAMYWYRQDPGQGLRLIYYSQIVNDFQKGDIAEGYSVSREKKESFPLTVTSAQKNPTAFYLCASHGQVANEQYFGPGTRLTVT.

As for this clone: Other DNA variants within this sample encode the same CDR3. The chain employs TRBV29-1 and TRBJ2-7; 8 nucleotides line up with TRBD1. Germline CDR1 reads SQVTM; CDR2 reads ANQGSEA. V trimming: 6 bases; J trimming: 2 bases; junction bases outside the gene matches: 3. The CDR3 consists of 12 residues. The CDR3 loop reads CSVGQGTYEQYF. CDR3 bases: TGCAGCGTAGGACAGGGAACCTACGAGCAGTACTTC.